Following are 10 T cell receptor beta chains from one sample sequenced in a study of T cell changes during pregnancy in multiple sclerosis. The assay was immunoSEQ multiplex PCR, and TCRdb's table has in-frame clones only and misses some. This sample has roughly 40,000 clones, with more than 90% found just once. The source material was peripheral blood, sampled before pregnancy. The receptors were gathered from a female donor with multiple sclerosis, enrolled in a pregnancy study.

The chain employs TRBV27 and TRBJ2-2, with 13 nucleotides matching TRBD2. With 2 bases clipped from V and 2 bases from J, the junction kept 11 bases outside the gene matches. CDR1 is MNHEY and CDR2 is SMNVEV in the germline V gene (reference sequence). The CDR3 totals 20 residues. The DNA for the CDR3 is TGTGCCAGCAGTTTACTTATCGGGACTAGCGGGATACCCAACACCGGGGAGCTGTTTTTT. Its translation is CASSLLIGTSGIPNTGELFF.

The chain uses TRBV6-5 and TRBJ2-1; tentative D call: TRBD2 (5 bases). Germline V gene sequence: CDR1 MNHEY, CDR2 SVGAGI. This CDR3 spans 14 amino acids. The V end lost 7 bases, the J end lost 6 bases, and 16 bases lay between the germline ends. This CDR3 reads CASTPYEGSNEQFF. The CDR3 DNA follows: TGTGCCAGCACCCCCTATGAGGGCTCCAATGAGCAGTTCTTC.

The chain combines TRBV11-2 with TRBJ2-7; 7 bases align to TRBD1. Germline-derived CDR1 and CDR2 are SGHAT and FQNNGV. Unmatched junction bases numbered 3, after V lost 4 bases and J lost 3 bases. The CDR3 has 13 amino acids. For the CDR3, the DNA is TGTGCCAGCAGCTCCCGGGACAGCTACGAGCAGTACTTC. This translates into CASSSRDSYEQYF.

The gene calls are TRBV19 and TRBJ2-1; 8 bases line up with TRBD1. The junction had 7 bases not matched to a gene; V was cut back by 9 bases and J by 0 bases. This CDR3 has 15 amino acids. Germline V gene data show CDR1 as LNHDA and CDR2 as SQIVND (reference sequence). The CDR3 coding sequence is TGTGCCAGGATCGGACAGGGCGGCTCCTACAATGAGCAGTTCTTC. This sequence encodes CARIGQGGSYNEQFF.

This chain uses TRBV27 with TRBJ2-7; D perhaps matches TRBD2 (5 bases). Germline V lookup: CDR1 MNHEY, CDR2 SMNVEV (reference sequence). The CDR3 totals 13 residues. Trimming took off 2 bases at V and 3 bases at J, with 8 bases between the two ends. CDR3 sequence (DNA): TGTGCCAGCAGTTTAGACGGGGACTACGAGCAGTACTTC. This translates into CASSLDGDYEQYF.

The CDR3 reads CASSKGTSGDYRELFF. CDR3 in DNA: TGTGCCAGCAGCAAAGGGACTAGCGGGGATTACCGGGAGCTGTTTTTT. This chain links TRBV11-3 with TRBJ2-2; 13 bases line up with TRBD2. The CDR3 covers 16 residues. The trim removed 5 bases at V and 9 bases at J, leaving 9 bases unmatched. In germline, CDR1 is SGHNT, CDR2 YENEEA.

The chain carries TRBV2 and TRBJ2-1; TRBD2 matches at 7 bases. Per germline, CDR1 SNHLY and CDR2 FYNNEI. The CDR3 extends over 14 amino acids. The V segment lost 5 bases and the J segment 5 bases; nucleotides outside the gene matches: 6. In nucleotides, the CDR3 is TGTGCCAGCAGTTCTGGGACTACAAACAATGAGCAGTTCTTC. This gives the protein CASSSGTTNNEQFF.

The rearrangement joins TRBV23-1 to TRBJ1-4; 7 bases map to TRBD1. TRBV23-1 is flagged as an ORF with uncertain function. This CDR3 is built from 21 residues. V trimming: 2 bases; J trimming: 2 bases; junction bases outside the gene matches: 20. The CDR3 loop is CASSQVTPRTGLDCTNEKLFF. In DNA form, the CDR3 reads TGCGCCAGCAGTCAAGTTACCCCTCGGACAGGCTTGGATTGCACTAATGAAAAACTGTTTTTT.

The V and J genes are TRBV7-3 and TRBJ2-3; D is ambiguous. The CDR3 extends over 11 amino acids. V lost 2 bases to trimming and J lost 6 bases, with 3 bases between them. The V gene's germline CDR1 is SGHTA and CDR2 FQGTGA. The CDR3, as DNA: TGTGCCAGCAGCTTACAGGATACGCAGTATTTT. Translation gives CASSLQDTQYF.

The rearrangement links TRBV18 to TRBJ1-2, with 11 nucleotides matching TRBD1. This CDR3 comprises 15 residues. V shed 2 bases and J 3 bases; nucleotides not matched to a gene: 2. Germline CDR1 reads KGHSH; CDR2 reads LQKENI. CDR3 DNA sequence: TGTGCCAGCTCACCAGGGACAGGGGGAGACTATGGCTACACCTTC. Translation gives CASSPGTGGDYGYTF.